This T cell receptor (beta chain) was recorded in a study of blood T cell repertoires in COVID-19. Cohort placement rested on clinical history that participants reported themselves. Recovery among Cohort 3 donors was established by two negative PCRs, clearance, or symptom resolution. As processed by the authors: From reference gene primer amplification, estimates of nucleated cell counts were derived. Produced via immunoSEQ multiplex PCR; TCRdb's table is partial and in-frame only. The V and J calls and clone size were taken over from that table, and D and trimming were inferred from the DNA. This sample yields 450,000 or so clones, of which about 92% are seen a single time; roughly 0.66% belongs to the top ten. The sequence derives from a man aged 18 to 30 who had recovered from COVID-19. Sequenced sample: PBMCs or T cells enriched from blood (not recorded which).

CDR3 loop: CASSPPQAGVAEAFF. The CDR3 bases are TGTGCCAGCAGCCCCCCGCAGGCCGGGGTGGCTGAAGCTTTCTTT. This chain links TRBV7-9 with TRBJ1-1, with D uncertain. CDR3 length equals 15 residues. Trimming pared 5 bases from V and 6 bases from J, leaving 19 bases between. Germline V lookup: CDR1 SEHNR, CDR2 FQNEAQ (reference sequence).